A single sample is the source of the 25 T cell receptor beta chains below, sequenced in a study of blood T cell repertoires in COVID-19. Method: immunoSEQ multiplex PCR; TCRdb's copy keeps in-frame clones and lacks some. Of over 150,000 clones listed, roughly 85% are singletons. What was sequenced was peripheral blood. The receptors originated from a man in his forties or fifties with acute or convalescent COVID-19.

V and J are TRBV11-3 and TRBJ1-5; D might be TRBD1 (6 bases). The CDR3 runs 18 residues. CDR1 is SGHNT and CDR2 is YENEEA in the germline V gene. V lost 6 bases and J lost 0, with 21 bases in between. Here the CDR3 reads CASRERGGRVNSNQPQHF. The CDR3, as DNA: TGTGCCAGCAGAGAAAGGGGGGGCCGGGTTAATAGCAATCAGCCCCAGCATTTT.

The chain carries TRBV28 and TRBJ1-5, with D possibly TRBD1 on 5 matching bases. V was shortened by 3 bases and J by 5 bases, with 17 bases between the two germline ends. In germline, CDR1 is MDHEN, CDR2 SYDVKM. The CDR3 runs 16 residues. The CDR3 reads CASSFGGARGDQPQHF. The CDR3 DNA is TGTGCCAGCAGTTTTGGAGGGGCGCGAGGTGATCAGCCCCAGCATTTT.

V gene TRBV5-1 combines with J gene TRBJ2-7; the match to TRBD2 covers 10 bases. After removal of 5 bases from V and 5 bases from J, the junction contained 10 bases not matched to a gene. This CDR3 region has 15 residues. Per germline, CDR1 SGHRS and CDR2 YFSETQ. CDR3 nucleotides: TGCGCCAGCAGTTCCTCTACTAGCGGGGCGAACGAGCAGTACTTC. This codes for CASSSSTSGANEQYF.

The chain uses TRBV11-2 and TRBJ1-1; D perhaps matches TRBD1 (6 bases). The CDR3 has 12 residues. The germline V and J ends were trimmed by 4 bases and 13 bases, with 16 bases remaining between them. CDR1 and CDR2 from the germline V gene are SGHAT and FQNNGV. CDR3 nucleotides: TGTGCCAGCAGCTCTAGTACAGGGATCGGTTTCTTT. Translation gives CASSSSTGIGFF.

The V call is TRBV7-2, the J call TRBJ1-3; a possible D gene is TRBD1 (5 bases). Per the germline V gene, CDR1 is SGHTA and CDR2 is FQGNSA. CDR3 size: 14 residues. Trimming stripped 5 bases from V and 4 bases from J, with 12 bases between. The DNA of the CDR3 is TGTGCCAGCAGCCGTAGGGGCTCCGGAAACACCATATATTTT. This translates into CASSRRGSGNTIYF.

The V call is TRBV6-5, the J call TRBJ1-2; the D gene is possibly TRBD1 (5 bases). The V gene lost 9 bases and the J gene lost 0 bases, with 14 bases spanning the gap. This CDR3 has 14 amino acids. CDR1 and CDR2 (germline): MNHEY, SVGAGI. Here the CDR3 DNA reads TGTGCCAGAGATCGGGGGGACTCTAACTATGGCTACACCTTC. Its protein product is CARDRGDSNYGYTF.

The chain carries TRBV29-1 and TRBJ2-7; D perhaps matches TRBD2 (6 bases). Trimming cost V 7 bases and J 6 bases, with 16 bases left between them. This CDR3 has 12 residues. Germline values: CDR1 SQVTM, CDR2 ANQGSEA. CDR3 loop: CSAGGLGREQYF. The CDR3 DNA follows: TGCAGCGCCGGGGGTCTCGGGCGCGAGCAGTACTTC.

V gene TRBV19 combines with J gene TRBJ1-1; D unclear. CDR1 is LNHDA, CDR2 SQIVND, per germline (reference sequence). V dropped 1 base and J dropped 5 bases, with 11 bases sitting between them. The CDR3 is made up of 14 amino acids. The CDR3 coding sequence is TGTGCCAGTAGTATAGGACCCTCCGGGACTGAAGCTTTCTTT. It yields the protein CASSIGPSGTEAFF. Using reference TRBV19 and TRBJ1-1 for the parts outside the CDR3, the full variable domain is DGGITQSPKYLFRKEGQNVTLSCEQNLNHDAMYWYRQDPGQGLRLIYYSQIVNDFQKGDIAEGYSVSREKKESFPLTVTSAQKNPTAFYLCASSIGPSGTEAFFGQGTRLTVV.

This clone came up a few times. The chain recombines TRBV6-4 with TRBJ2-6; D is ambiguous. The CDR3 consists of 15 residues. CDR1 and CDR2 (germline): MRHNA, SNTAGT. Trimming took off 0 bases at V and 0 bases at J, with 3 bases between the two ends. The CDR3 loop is CASSDSYSGANVLTF. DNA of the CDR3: TGTGCCAGCAGTGACTCTTACTCTGGGGCCAACGTCCTGACTTTC.

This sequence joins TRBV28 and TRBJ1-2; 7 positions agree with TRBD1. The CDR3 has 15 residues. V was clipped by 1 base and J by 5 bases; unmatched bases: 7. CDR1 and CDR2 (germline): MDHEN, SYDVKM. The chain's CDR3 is CASSLSTPGQYGYTF. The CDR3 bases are TGTGCCAGCAGTTTATCGACCCCGGGACAGTATGGCTACACCTTC.

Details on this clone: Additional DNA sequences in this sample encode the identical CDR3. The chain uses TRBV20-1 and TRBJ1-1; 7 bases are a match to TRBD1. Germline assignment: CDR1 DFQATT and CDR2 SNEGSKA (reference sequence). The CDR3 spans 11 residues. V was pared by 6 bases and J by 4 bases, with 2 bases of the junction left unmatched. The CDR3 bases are TGCAGTGCGCCAGGGGGCACTGAAGCTTTCTTT. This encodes CSAPGGTEAFF.

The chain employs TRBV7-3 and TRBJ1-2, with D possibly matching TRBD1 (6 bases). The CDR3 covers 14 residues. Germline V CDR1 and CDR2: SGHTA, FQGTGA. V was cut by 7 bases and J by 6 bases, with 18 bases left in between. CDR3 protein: CASKIPGAGNGYTF. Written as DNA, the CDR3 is TGTGCCAGCAAAATCCCAGGGGCAGGGAATGGCTACACCTTC.

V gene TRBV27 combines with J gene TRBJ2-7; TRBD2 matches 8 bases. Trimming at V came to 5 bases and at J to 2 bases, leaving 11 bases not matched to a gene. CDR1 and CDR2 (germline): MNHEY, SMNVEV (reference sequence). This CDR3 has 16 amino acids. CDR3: CASSPKGLGGTYEQYF. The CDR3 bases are TGTGCCAGCAGTCCCAAGGGACTAGGGGGGACCTACGAGCAGTACTTC.

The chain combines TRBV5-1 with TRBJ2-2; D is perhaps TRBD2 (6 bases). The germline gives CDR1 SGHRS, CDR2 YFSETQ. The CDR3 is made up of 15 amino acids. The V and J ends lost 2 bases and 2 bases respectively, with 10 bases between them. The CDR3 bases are TGCGCCAGCAGCTTTATGGGGGGAAACACCGGGGAGCTGTTTTTT. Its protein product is CASSFMGGNTGELFF. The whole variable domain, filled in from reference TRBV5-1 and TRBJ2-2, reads KAGVTQTPRYLIKTRGQQVTLSCSPISGHRSVSWYQQTPGQGLQFLFEYFSETQRNKGNFPGRFSGRQFSNSRSEMNVSTLELGDSALYLCASSFMGGNTGELFFGEGSRLTVL.

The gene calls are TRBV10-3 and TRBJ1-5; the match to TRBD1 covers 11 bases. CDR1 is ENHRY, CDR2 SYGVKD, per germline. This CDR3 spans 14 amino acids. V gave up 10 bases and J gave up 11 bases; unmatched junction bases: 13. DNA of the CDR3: TGTGCCACCCAATTCGGACAGGGGGCGAAGACCCAGCATTTT. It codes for CATQFGQGAKTQHF.

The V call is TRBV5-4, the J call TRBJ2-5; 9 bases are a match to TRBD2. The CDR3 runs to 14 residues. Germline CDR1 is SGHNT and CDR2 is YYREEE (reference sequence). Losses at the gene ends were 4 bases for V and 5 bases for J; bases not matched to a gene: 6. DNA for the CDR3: TGTGCCAGCAGCCCGCGGGGGGGCGGGGAGACCCAGTACTTC. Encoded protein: CASSPRGGGETQYF.

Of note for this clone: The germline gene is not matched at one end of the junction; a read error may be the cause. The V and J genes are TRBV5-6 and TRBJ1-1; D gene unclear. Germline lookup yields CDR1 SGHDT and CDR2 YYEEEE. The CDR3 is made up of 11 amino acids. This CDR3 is CASSSITETFF. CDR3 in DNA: TGTGCCAGCAGCTCGATAACTGAAACTTTCTTT.

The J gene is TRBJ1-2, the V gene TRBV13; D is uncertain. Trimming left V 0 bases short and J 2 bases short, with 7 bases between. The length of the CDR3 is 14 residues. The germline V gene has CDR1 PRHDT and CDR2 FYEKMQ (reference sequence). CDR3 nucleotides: TGTGCCAGCAGCTTAGGTAGCAAAAACTATGGCTACACCTTC. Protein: CASSLGSKNYGYTF.

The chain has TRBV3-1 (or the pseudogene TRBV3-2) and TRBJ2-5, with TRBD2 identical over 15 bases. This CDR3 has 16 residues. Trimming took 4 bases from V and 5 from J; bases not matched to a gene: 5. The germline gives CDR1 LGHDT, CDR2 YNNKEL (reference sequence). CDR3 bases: TGTGCCAGCAGCCCGGGACTAGCGGGGGGTGGTGAGACCCAGTACTTC. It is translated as CASSPGLAGGGETQYF.

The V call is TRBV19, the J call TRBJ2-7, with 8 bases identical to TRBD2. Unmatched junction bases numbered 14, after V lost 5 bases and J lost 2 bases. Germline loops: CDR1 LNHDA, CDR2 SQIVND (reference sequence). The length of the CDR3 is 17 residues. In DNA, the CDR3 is TGTGCCAGTAGTGTAACCCGAGCGCGGGGGGACGCCTACGAGCAGTACTTC. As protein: CASSVTRARGDAYEQYF.

The CDR3 DNA follows: TGTGCCAGCAGCTTAACAGGGGGAGGGGGTGAAGCTTTCTTT. Translation gives CASSLTGGGGEAFF. The J gene is TRBJ1-1, the V gene TRBV7-3; possible D gene TRBD1, 6 bases. V was trimmed by 0 bases and J by 7 bases, leaving 12 bases between them. The CDR3 extends over 14 amino acids. From germline, CDR1 is SGHTA and CDR2 FQGTGA.

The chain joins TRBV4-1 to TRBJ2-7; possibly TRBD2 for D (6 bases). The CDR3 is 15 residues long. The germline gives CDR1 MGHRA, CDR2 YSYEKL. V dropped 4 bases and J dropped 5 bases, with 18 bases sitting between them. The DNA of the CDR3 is TGCGCCAGCAGCCGGACGGAGGGAACCGCCGACGAGCAGTACTTC. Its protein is CASSRTEGTADEQYF.

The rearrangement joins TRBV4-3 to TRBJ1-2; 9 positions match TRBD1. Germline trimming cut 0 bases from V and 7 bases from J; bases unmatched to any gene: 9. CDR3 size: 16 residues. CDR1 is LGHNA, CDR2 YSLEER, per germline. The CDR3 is CASSQDWTGDVVGYTF. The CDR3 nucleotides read TGCGCCAGCAGCCAAGATTGGACAGGGGATGTAGTTGGCTACACCTTC.

The CDR3: CASSRLESSYNEQFF. In nucleotides, the CDR3 is TGCGCCAGCAGCCGCCTCGAGAGCTCCTACAATGAGCAGTTCTTC. This chain uses TRBV4-3 with TRBJ2-1, with D unresolved. The V gene's germline CDR1 is LGHNA and CDR2 YSLEER. Trimming shortened V by 4 bases and J by 0 bases, and 10 bases separated the two germline ends. The CDR3 has 15 amino acids.

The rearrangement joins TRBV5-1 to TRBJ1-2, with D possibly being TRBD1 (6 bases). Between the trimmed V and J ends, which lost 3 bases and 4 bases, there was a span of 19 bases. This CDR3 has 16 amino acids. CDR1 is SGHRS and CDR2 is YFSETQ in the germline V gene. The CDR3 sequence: CASSSATGILSYGYTF. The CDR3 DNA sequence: TGCGCCAGCAGCTCAGCTACAGGGATACTGAGCTATGGCTACACCTTC.